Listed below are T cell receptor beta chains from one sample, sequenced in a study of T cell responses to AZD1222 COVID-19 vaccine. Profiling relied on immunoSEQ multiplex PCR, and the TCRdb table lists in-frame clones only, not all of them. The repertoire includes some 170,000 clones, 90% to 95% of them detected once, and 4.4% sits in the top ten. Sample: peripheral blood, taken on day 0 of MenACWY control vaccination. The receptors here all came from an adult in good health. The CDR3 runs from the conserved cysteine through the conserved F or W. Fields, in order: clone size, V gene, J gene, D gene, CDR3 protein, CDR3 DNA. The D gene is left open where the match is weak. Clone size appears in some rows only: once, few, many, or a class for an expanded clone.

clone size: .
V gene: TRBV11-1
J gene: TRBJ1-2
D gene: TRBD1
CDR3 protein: CASSSPTGAIYGYTF
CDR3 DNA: TGTGCCAGCAGCTCCCCGACAGGGGCGATCTATGGCTACACCTTC

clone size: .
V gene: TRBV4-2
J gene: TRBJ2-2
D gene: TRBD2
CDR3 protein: CASSQGGAGGPDTGELFF
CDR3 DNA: TGTGCCAGCAGCCAAGGAGGAGCGGGAGGCCCCGACACCGGGGAGCTGTTTTTT

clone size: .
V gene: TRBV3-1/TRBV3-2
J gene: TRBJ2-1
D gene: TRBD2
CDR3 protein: CASSQDSGGFYNEQFF
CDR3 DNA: TGTGCCAGCAGCCAAGACTCGGGGGGATTCTACAATGAGCAGTTCTTC

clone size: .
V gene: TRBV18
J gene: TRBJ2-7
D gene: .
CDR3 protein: CASSPEVREQYF
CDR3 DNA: TGTGCCAGCTCACCAGAGGTACGCGAGCAGTACTTC

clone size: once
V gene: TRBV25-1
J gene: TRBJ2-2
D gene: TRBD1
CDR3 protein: CASSLTGGTGELFF
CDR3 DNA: TGTGCCAGCAGCTTGACAGGGGGGACCGGGGAGCTGTTTTTT

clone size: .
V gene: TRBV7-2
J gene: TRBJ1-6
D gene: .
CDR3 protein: CASTPTDYNSPLHF
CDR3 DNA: TGTGCCAGCACTCCGACGGACTATAATTCACCCCTCCACTTT

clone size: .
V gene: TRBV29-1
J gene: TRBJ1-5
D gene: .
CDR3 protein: CSVATAANSNQPQHF
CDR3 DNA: TGCAGCGTTGCCACAGCTGCTAATAGCAATCAGCCCCAGCATTTT

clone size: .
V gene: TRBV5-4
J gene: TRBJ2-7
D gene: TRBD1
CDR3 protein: CASSTPGQGWGEQYF
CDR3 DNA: TGTGCCAGCAGCACTCCGGGACAGGGTTGGGGCGAGCAGTACTTC

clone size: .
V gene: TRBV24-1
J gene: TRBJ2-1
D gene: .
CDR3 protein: CATSDWLGSGYNEQFF
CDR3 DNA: TGTGCCACCAGTGATTGGCTGGGATCAGGATACAATGAGCAGTTCTTC

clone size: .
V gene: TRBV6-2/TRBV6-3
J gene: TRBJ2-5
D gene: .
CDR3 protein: CASSYSGNLETQYF
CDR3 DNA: TGTGCCAGCAGTTACTCTGGGAATTTAGAGACCCAGTACTTC

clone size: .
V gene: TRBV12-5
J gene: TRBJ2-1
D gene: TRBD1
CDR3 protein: CASGLETGVSYNEQFF
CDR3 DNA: TGTGCTAGTGGTTTGGAAACAGGGGTCTCCTACAATGAGCAGTTCTTC

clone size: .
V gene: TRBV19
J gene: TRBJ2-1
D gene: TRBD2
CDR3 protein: CASNSGSYNEQFF
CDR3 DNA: TGTGCCAGTAATAGCGGGAGCTACAATGAGCAGTTCTTC

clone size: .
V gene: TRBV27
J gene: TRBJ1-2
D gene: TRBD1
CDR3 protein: CASSRGGDYGYTF
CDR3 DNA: TGTGCCAGCAGTAGAGGGGGCGACTATGGCTACACCTTC

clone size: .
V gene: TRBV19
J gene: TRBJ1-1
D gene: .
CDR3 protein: CASSIDRGYRGAFF
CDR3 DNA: TGTGCCAGTAGTATAGATCGGGGGTATAGGGGAGCTTTCTTT

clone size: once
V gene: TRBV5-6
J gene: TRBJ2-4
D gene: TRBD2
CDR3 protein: CASSLVTSGIQYF
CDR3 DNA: TGTGCCAGCAGCTTGGTAACTAGCGGCATTCAGTACTTC

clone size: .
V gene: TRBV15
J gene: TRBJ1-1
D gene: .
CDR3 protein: CATSRGIQLNTEAFF
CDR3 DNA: TGTGCCACCAGCCGGGGGATACAGCTAAACACTGAAGCTTTCTTT